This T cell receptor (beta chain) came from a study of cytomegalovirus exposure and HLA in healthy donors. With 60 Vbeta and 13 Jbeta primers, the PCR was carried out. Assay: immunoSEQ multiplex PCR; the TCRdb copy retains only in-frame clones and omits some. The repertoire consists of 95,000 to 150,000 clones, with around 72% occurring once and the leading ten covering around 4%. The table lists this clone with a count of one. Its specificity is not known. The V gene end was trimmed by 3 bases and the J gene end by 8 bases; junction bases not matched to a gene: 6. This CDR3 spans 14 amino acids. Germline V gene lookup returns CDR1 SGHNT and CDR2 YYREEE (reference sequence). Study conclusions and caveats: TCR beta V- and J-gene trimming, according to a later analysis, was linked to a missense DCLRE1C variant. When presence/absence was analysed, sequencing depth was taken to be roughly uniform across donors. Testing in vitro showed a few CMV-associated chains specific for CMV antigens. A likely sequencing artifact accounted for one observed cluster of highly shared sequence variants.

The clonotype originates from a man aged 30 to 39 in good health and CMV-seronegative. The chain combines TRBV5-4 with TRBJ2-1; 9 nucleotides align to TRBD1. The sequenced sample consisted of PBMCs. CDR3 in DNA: TGTGCCAGCAGCTCATACAGGGGGCCGGATGAGCAGTTCTTC. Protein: CASSSYRGPDEQFF.